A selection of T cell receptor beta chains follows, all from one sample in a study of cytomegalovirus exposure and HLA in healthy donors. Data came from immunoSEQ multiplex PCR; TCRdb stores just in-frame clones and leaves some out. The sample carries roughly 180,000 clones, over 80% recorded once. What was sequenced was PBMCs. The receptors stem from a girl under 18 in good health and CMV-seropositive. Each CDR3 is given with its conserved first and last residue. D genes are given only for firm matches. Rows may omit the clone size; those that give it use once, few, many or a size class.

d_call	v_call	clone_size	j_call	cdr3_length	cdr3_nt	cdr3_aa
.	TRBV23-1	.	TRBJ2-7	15	TGCGCCAGCAGTCATACTCAAAAGCGGGCCTACGAGCAGTACTTC	CASSHTQKRAYEQYF
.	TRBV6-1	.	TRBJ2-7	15	TGTGCCAGCAGTGATTCCGGGTCTACCGACTACGAGCAGTACTTC	CASSDSGSTDYEQYF
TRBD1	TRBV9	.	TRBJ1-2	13	TGTGCCAGCAGTGACAGGGCTAACTATGGCTACACCTTC	CASSDRANYGYTF
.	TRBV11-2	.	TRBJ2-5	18	TGTGCCAGCAGCTTAGCTGGGCCAACAGGGCTATTTCAAGAGACCCAGTACTTC	CASSLAGPTGLFQETQYF
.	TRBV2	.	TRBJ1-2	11	TGTGCCACCCTAACAGGGTATGGCTACACCTTC	CATLTGYGYTF
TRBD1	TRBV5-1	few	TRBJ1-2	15	TGCGCCAGCAGCTTGGCCGGACAGGGGGCCGTTGGCTACACCTTC	CASSLAGQGAVGYTF
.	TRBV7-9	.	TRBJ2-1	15	TGTGCCAGCAGCTTAGACCATCTGGCAAACAATGAGCAGTTCTTC	CASSLDHLANNEQFF
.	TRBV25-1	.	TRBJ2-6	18	TGTGCCAGCAGTGAATATGAGGGATCGAAGACTGGGGCCAACGTCCTGACTTTC	CASSEYEGSKTGANVLTF
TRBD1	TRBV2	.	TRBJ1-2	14	TGTGCCAGCAGTGTCGGACAGGGGGCGCACAGCTACACCTTC	CASSVGQGAHSYTF
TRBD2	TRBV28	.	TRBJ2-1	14	TGTGCCAGCAGCGGGACTAGCGGCTACAATGAGCAGTTCTTC	CASSGTSGYNEQFF
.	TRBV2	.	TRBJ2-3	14	TGTGCCAGCAGTGAAGACAGGGGCACAGATACGCAGTATTTT	CASSEDRGTDTQYF
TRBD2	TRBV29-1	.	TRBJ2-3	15	TGCAGCGTTGAAGATCCCACTAGCGCAGAAGATACGCAGTATTTT	CSVEDPTSAEDTQYF
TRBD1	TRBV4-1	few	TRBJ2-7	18	TGCGCCAGCAGCCTCCCTCCCAGCCGGGGACAGGGGACTTACGAGCAGTACTTC	CASSLPPSRGQGTYEQYF
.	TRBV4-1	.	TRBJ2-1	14	TGCGCCAGCAGCCAAGTAGCGGCTGGGTATGAGCAGTTCTTC	CASSQVAAGYEQFF
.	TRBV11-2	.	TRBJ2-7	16	TGTGCCAGCAGCTCCCTGGGCTCACTTCTCTCCTACGAGCAGTACTTC	CASSSLGSLLSYEQYF
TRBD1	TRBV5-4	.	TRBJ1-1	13	TGTGCCAGCAGCCCGCCAGGACAGGGAGCAGCTTTCTTT	CASSPPGQGAAFF
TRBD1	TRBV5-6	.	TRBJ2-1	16	TGTGCCAGCAGCGTGGGACGGGACAGGGGTTACAATGAGCAGTTCTTC	CASSVGRDRGYNEQFF
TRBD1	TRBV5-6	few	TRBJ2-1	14	TGTGCCAGCAGTCCACAGGGGAATGTAAATGAGCAGTTCTTC	CASSPQGNVNEQFF
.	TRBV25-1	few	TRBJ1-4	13	TGTGCCAGCCAGGGTTGGTCTAATGAAAAACTGTTTTTT	CASQGWSNEKLFF
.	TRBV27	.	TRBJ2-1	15	TGTGCCAGCACCAGCGGTATATCCCTCTACAATGAGCAGTTCTTC	CASTSGISLYNEQFF